This entry features one T cell receptor beta chain sequence. V dropped 7 bases and J dropped 5; count of bases not matched to a gene: 5. The CDR3 consists of 12 residues. The germline CDR1 and CDR2 sequences are GTSNPN and SVGIG (reference sequence). Primers: 60 Vbeta forward and 13 Jbeta reverse. Profiled with immunoSEQ multiplex PCR; TCRdb holds only in-frame clones, not every one. The sample includes more than 95,000 clones, about 80% of them seen just once. This entry comes from a study of cytomegalovirus exposure and HLA in healthy donors. V is TRBV30 and J is TRBJ1-1, with TRBD1 matching over 9 bases. The clonotype was recovered from a man aged 50-60 years in good health and CMV-seropositive. Sequencing was done on a sample of PBMCs. The CDR3 reads CAYDRGWTEAFF. The CDR3 nucleotides are TGTGCCTACGACAGGGGGTGGACTGAAGCTTTCTTT.